These T cell receptor beta chains were read from a single sample in a study of response to subunit inactivated influenza vaccine. Each CDR3 protein gets one entry after TCRdb re-called the RT-PCR reads with MiXCR. In the table there are hundreds of thousands of distinct CDR3 sequences, approximately 10% of which are singletons. The material was PBMCs from blood, obtained on the day of vaccination. These receptors came from a man over 45 who received an inactivated influenza vaccine. The conserved cysteine and the conserved F or W are not part of the CDR3 here.

V	J	CDR3
TRBV11-2	TRBJ2-3	ASSLGQVITDTQY
TRBV3-1	TRBJ2-7	ASSRSQGHEQY
TRBV10-3	TRBJ2-3	ATGWGVQSPDTQY
TRBV6-2/TRBV6-3	TRBJ2-5	ASSYSTGLAAILSETQY
TRBV12-3/TRBV12-4	TRBJ2-1	ASSSSPGTSGYNEQF
TRBV20-1	TRBJ2-7	SAMSLLIGYEQY
TRBV5-1	TRBJ2-7	ASSLDLRTSSPYEQY
TRBV28	TRBJ1-5	ASSPHFLGTGTFGQPQH
TRBV6-1	TRBJ2-6	ASSDRTRISGAHVLT
TRBV24-1	TRBJ2-1	ATSRDYNEQF
TRBV7-3	TRBJ2-5	ASSTHGGSETQY
TRBV12-3/TRBV12-4	TRBJ2-5	ASSLILGQDWPFQGETQY
TRBV9	TRBJ2-1	ASSVDLGLAGAKSEQF
TRBV9	TRBJ2-3	ASSGSGGLTDTQY
TRBV4-1	TRBJ2-2	ASSQGGGAGGRFYGGELF
TRBV28	TRBJ1-5	ASILQGNQPQH
TRBV7-9	TRBJ2-1	ASSLLMGAYNEQF
TRBV14	TRBJ1-2	ASSPLTGLTNYGYT
TRBV7-9	TRBJ2-7	ASSRGTRIFYEQY
TRBV6-1	TRBJ2-7	ASSIGQGVYEQY
TRBV5-1	TRBJ2-3	ASKGGGGTDTQY
TRBV24-1	TRBJ2-4	ATSDHRTAKNIQY
TRBV4-3	TRBJ2-7	ASSQARRAYEQY
TRBV24-1	TRBJ2-2	ATSVGHNTGELF
TRBV7-9	TRBJ2-5	ASSSHGQGVTQY
TRBV30	TRBJ1-2	AWSLRTGVLAGYT
TRBV6-2/TRBV6-3	TRBJ2-1	ASRDAYNEQF
TRBV7-2	TRBJ2-1	ASSLGGPGGYNEQF
TRBV10-3	TRBJ2-7	AISELREEGEQY
TRBV11-2	TRBJ2-7	ASSPLGTGIYEQY
TRBV29-1	TRBJ2-2	SVDSGVNTGELF
TRBV19	TRBJ2-1	ASSIGGQGYNEQF
TRBV5-1	TRBJ2-2	ASSLGTGLAGTLTGELF
TRBV27	TRBJ1-5	ASSPGTHGNQPQH
TRBV7-2	TRBJ2-1	ASSFRTGGGRNEQF
TRBV30	TRBJ2-7	AWSVSGGPSSYEQY
TRBV9	TRBJ2-5	ASSRDRAETQY
TRBV7-8	TRBJ2-5	ASSLWTGTGGRAKETQY
TRBV24-1	TRBJ2-1	ATSEPGLAGVYEQF
TRBV27	TRBJ2-4	ASSLYPSVGMGSGIQY
TRBV5-1	TRBJ2-5	ASSWTVGETQY
TRBV20-1	TRBJ2-7	SATPPMTGNYEQY
TRBV20-1	TRBJ2-7	SARGGTRRSYEQY
TRBV10-3	TRBJ1-6	AISPDERSPLH
TRBV20-1	TRBJ2-5	SAEPGPGETQY